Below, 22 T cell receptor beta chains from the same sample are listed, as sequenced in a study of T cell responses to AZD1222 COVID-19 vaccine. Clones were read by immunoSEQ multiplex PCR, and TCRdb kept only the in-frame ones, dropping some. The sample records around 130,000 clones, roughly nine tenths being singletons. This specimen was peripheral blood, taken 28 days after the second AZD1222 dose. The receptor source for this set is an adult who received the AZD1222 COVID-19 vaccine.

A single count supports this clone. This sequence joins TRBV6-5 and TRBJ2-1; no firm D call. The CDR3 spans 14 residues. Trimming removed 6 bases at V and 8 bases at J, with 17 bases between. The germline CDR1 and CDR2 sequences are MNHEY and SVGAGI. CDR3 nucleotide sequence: TGTGCCAGCAGCCTACTGACCAGAGGCGATGAGCAGTTCTTC. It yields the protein CASSLLTRGDEQFF.

In DNA, the CDR3 is TGTGCCTGGAGTGAAGTCACCGGGGAGCTGTTTTTT. This codes for CAWSEVTGELFF. The chain is built from TRBV30 and TRBJ2-2; no firm D call. The V gene lost 1 base and the J gene lost 4 bases, with 4 bases spanning the gap. This CDR3 is 12 amino acids long. The germline V gene has CDR1 GTSNPN and CDR2 SVGIG (reference sequence).

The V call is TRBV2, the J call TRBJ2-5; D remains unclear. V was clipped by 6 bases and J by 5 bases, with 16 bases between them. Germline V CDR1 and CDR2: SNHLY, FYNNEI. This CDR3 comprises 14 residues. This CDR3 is CASSDEYLEETQYF. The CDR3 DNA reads TGTGCCAGCAGCGACGAGTATTTGGAGGAGACCCAGTACTTC.

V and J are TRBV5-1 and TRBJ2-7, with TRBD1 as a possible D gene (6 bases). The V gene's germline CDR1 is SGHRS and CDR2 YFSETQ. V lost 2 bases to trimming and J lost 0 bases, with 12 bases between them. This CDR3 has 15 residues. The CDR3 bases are TGCGCCAGCAGCTTTGGACAGACAAGCTCCTACGAGCAGTACTTC. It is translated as CASSFGQTSSYEQYF.

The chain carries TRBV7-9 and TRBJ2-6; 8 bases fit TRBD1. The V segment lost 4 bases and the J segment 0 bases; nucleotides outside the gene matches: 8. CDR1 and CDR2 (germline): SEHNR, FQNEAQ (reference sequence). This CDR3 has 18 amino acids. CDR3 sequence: CASSSGTGTGSGANVLTF. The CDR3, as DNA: TGTGCCAGCAGCTCCGGGACAGGCACGGGCTCTGGGGCCAACGTCCTGACTTTC.

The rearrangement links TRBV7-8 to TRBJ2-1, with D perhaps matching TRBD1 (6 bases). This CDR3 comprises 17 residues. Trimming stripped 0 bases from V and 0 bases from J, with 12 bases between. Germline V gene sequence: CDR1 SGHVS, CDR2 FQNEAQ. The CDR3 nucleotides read TGTGCCAGCAGCTTAGCTGGGGGCGAGAGCTCCTACAATGAGCAGTTCTTC. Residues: CASSLAGGESSYNEQFF. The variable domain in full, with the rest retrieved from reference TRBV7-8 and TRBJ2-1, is GAGVSQSPRYKVAKRGQDVALRCDPISGHVSLFWYQQALGQGPEFLTYFQNEAQLDKSGLPSDRFFAERPEGSVSTLKIQRTQQEDSAVYLCASSLAGGESSYNEQFFGPGTRLTVL.

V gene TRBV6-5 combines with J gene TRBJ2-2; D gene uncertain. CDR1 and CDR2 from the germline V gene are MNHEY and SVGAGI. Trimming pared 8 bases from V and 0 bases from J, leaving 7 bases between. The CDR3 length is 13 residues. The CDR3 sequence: CASGRTNTGELFF. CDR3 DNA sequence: TGTGCCAGCGGCCGGACGAACACCGGGGAGCTGTTTTTT.

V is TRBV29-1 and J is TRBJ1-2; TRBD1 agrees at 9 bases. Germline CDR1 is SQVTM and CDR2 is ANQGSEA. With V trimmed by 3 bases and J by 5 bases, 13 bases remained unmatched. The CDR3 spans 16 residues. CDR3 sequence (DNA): TGCAGCGTTGAGGTCTCGGGACAGGGTGGGGGTTATGGCTACACCTTC. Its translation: CSVEVSGQGGGYGYTF.

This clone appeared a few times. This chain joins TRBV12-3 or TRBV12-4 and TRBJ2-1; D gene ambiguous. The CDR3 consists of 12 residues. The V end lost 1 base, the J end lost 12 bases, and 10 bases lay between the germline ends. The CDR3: CASSLGGTGQFF. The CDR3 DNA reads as TGTGCCAGCAGTTTAGGTGGTACTGGGCAGTTCTTC.

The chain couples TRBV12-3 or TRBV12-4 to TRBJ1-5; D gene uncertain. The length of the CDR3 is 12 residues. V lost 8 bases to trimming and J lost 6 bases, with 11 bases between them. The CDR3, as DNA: TGTGCCAGCTGGCCGTTTTGTCAGCCCCAGCATTTT. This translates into CASWPFCQPQHF.

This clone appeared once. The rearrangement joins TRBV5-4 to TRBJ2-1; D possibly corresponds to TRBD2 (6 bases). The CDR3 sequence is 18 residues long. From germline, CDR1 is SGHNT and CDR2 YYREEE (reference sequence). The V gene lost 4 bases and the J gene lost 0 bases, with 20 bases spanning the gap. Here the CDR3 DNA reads TGTGCCAGCAGCACCGGGAGTGGGACTTCAAGCTCCTACAATGAGCAGTTCTTC. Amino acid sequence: CASSTGSGTSSSYNEQFF.

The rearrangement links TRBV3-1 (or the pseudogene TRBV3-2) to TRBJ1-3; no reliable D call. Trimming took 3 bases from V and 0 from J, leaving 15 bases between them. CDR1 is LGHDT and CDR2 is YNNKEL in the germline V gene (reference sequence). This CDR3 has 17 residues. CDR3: CASSQWRGSSSGNTIYF. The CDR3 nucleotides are TGTGCCAGCAGCCAGTGGAGAGGGTCGAGCTCTGGAAACACCATATATTTT.

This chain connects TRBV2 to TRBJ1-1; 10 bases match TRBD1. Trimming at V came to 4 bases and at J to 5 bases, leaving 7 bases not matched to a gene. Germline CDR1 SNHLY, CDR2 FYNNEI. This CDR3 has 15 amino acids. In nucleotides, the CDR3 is TGTGCCAGCAGTGGGACAGGGGGTGCTGAGACTGAAGCTTTCTTT. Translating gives CASSGTGGAETEAFF.

As DNA, the CDR3 is TGTGCCAGCAAGGGACAGGGGGTTTTAACTGGGGCCAACGTCCTGACTTTC. Protein sequence: CASKGQGVLTGANVLTF. This chain uses TRBV2 with TRBJ2-6; 11 positions agree with TRBD1. CDR3 length: 17 residues. The V gene end was trimmed by 7 bases and the J gene end by 2 bases; junction bases not matched to a gene: 7. CDR1 SNHLY and CDR2 FYNNEI come from the germline V gene.

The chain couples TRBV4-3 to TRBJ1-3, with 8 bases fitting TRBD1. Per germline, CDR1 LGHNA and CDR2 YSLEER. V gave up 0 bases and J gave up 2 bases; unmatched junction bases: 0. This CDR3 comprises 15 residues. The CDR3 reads CASSQEDRAGNTIYF. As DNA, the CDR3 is TGCGCCAGCAGCCAAGAGGACAGGGCTGGAAACACCATATATTTT.

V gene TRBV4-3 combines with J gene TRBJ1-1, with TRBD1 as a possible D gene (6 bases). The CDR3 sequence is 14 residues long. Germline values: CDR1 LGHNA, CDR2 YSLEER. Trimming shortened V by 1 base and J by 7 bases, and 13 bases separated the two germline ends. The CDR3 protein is CASSQVGGGGEAFF. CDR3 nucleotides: TGCGCCAGCAGCCAAGTAGGGGGTGGTGGTGAAGCTTTCTTT.

CDR3 in DNA: TGTGCCAGCAGCCTCGGACAGGACCTGAACACTGAAGCTTTCTTT. Translation gives CASSLGQDLNTEAFF. The V and J genes are TRBV7-9 and TRBJ1-1; 7 nucleotides match TRBD1. The CDR3 is 15 amino acids. Trimming removed 5 bases from V and 0 bases from J; junction bases left unmatched: 6. Germline V gene sequence: CDR1 SEHNR, CDR2 FQNEAQ (reference sequence).

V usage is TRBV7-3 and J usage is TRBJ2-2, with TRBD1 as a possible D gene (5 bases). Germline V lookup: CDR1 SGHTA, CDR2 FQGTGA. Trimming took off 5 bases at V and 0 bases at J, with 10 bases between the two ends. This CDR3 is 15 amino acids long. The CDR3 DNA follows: TGTGCCAGCAGCCCCGGACATTCGAACACCGGGGAGCTGTTTTTT. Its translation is CASSPGHSNTGELFF.

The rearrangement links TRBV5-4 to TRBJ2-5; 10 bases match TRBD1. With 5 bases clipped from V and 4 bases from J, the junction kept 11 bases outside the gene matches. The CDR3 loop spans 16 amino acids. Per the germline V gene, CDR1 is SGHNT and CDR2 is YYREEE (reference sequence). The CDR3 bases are TGTGCCAGCAGTTCTCCCGGGACAGGGGTTCGAGAGACCCAGTACTTC. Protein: CASSSPGTGVRETQYF.

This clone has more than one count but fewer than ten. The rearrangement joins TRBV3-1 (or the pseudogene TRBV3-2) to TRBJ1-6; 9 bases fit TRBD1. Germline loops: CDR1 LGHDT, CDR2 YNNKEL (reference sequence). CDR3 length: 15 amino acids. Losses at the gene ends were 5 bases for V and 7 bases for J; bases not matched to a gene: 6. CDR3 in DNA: TGTGCCAGCAGCGGCCGGGACAGGGACAATTCACCCCTCCACTTT. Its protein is CASSGRDRDNSPLHF.

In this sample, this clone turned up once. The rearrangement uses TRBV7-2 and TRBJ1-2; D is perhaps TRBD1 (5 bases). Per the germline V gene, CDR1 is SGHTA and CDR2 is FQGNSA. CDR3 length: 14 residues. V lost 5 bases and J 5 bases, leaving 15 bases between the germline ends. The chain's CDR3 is CASSHGAVPYGYTF. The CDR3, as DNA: TGTGCCAGCAGCCACGGGGCAGTACCTTATGGCTACACCTTC.

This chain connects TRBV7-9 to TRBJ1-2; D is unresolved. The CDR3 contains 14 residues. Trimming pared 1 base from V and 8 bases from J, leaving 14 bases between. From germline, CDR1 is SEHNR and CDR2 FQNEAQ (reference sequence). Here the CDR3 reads CASSLVAGWEGYTF. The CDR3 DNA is TGTGCCAGCAGCTTAGTAGCAGGATGGGAAGGCTACACCTTC.